Each of the 2 T cell receptor beta chains below was sequenced from the same sample in a study of long-term antiretroviral therapy in people with HIV. Sequencing relied on immunoSEQ assay v3.0, run at survey level. Clones were read by immunoSEQ multiplex PCR, and TCRdb kept only the in-frame ones, dropping some. This table has tens of thousands of clones, almost 95% appearing once. The material was unsorted PBMCs, obtained approximately 7.1 years after starting antiretroviral therapy. The receptors shown here come from a man between 50 and 59 years old with HIV.

The genes are TRBV19 and TRBJ1-2; a weak D match, TRBD1 (6 bases). The CDR3 loop spans 14 amino acids. V was trimmed by 5 bases and J by 6 bases, leaving 16 bases between them. The V gene's germline CDR1 is LNHDA and CDR2 SQIVND (reference sequence). The chain's CDR3 is CASSYAGTNNGYTF. The CDR3 nucleotides read TGTGCCAGTAGTTACGCCGGGACAAATAATGGCTACACCTTC.

The chain employs TRBV28 and TRBJ1-1; no firm D call. V was cut by 7 bases and J by 4 bases, with 13 bases left in between. The length of the CDR3 is 13 residues. CDR1 is MDHEN and CDR2 is SYDVKM in the germline V gene. As DNA, the CDR3 is TGTGCCAGCAACTCTCTGGGCGGCACTGAAGCTTTCTTT. Its protein is CASNSLGGTEAFF.